The 2 T cell receptor beta chains presented below share a single source sample, sequenced in a study of blood T cell repertoires in COVID-19. Libraries were prepared by immunoSEQ multiplex PCR; TCRdb keeps only in-frame clonotypes and omits some of them. The top ten hold over 2% of the sample, which has 95,000 to 150,000 clones, more than 65% seen once. Sequenced material: peripheral blood. The source of these receptors is a woman aged 70-85 years with acute or convalescent COVID-19.

The chain has TRBV9 and TRBJ2-3, with 7 bases matching TRBD2. Unmatched junction bases numbered 4, after V lost 0 bases and J lost 0 bases. Germline V CDR1 and CDR2: SGDLS, YYNGEE. CDR3 size: 16 residues. The CDR3 here is CASSVGGSGSTDTQYF. In DNA, the CDR3 is TGTGCCAGCAGCGTAGGCGGTAGCGGGAGCACAGATACGCAGTATTTT.

The V gene is TRBV4-1, the J gene TRBJ1-1, with unresolved D. Germline V gene sequence: CDR1 MGHRA, CDR2 YSYEKL. CDR3 length: 13 amino acids. V lost 2 bases to trimming and J lost 7 bases, with 11 bases between them. The CDR3 loop reads CASSQLDSREAFF. The CDR3 DNA reads as TGCGCCAGCAGCCAACTTGATTCGCGTGAAGCTTTCTTT.